Listed below are T cell receptor beta chains from one sample, sequenced in a study of Tregs in tolerant kidney transplant recipients. The repertoire was sequenced with immunoSEQ multiplex PCR; TCRdb's copy has only in-frame clones and lacks some. The table records about 69,000 clones, roughly 91% of them present only once. The input for sequencing was CD4+ T cells from blood, taken before the transplant. These receptors originate from a human donor who received a combined kidney and bone marrow transplant. Both conserved end residues are part of each CDR3. A D gene is named only where the DNA matches it firmly. Clone size appears in some rows only: once, few, many, or a class for an expanded clone.

v_gene	d_gene	abundance	j_gene	CDR3aa	CDR3nt
TRBV18	-	-	TRBJ1-1	CASSTANTEAFF	TGTGCCAGCTCAACAGCTAACACTGAAGCTTTCTTT
TRBV7-8	-	-	TRBJ2-3	CASSLVGTDTQYF	TGTGCCAGCAGCTTGGTCGGGACAGATACGCAGTATTTT
TRBV11-3	-	once	TRBJ1-1	CASSPNQGNTEAFF	TGTGCCAGCAGCCCAAACCAGGGGAACACTGAAGCTTTCTTT
TRBV28	TRBD1	-	TRBJ1-2	CAGSGQGYYGYTF	TGTGCCGGCTCCGGACAGGGATACTATGGCTACACCTTC
TRBV7-6	-	-	TRBJ2-3	CASSPFSGDTQYF	TGTGCCAGCAGCCCATTCTCAGGAGATACGCAGTATTTT
TRBV6-5	-	-	TRBJ2-3	CASSSPERYTDTQYF	TGTGCCAGCAGTTCCCCGGAGCGATACACAGATACGCAGTATTTT
TRBV28	-	-	TRBJ2-7	CASSNPGSYEQYF	TGTGCCAGCAGCAACCCAGGGTCCTACGAGCAGTACTTC
TRBV9	TRBD1	-	TRBJ2-5	CASSVLGQGGETQYF	TGTGCCAGCAGCGTATTAGGACAGGGCGGCGAGACCCAGTACTTC
TRBV18	-	-	TRBJ2-7	CASSAGSRNEQYF	TGTGCCAGCTCAGCCGGGTCGAGGAACGAGCAGTACTTC
TRBV15	-	-	TRBJ1-4	CATSRFSVGESEKLFF	TGTGCCACCAGCAGATTTTCCGTTGGGGAGTCGGAAAAACTGTTTTTT
TRBV6-4	TRBD2	-	TRBJ2-1	CASSPLAGGPGEQFF	TGTGCCAGCAGTCCACTAGCGGGAGGGCCTGGGGAGCAGTTCTTC
TRBV19	-	-	TRBJ1-3	CASNPTYSGNTIYF	TGTGCCAGTAACCCGACATACTCTGGAAACACCATATATTTT
TRBV12-5	TRBD2	-	TRBJ2-5	CASGTGMTSGNQETQYF	TGTGCTAGTGGTACGGGGATGACTAGCGGGAACCAAGAGACCCAGTACTTC
TRBV30	TRBD2	-	TRBJ2-2	CAWSSGSWELFF	TGTGCCTGGTCTAGCGGGAGCTGGGAGCTGTTTTTT
TRBV9	TRBD2	few	TRBJ2-2	CASSGRIAGVVTGELFF	TGTGCCAGCAGCGGACGAATAGCGGGAGTGGTCACCGGGGAGCTGTTTTTT
TRBV27	TRBD2	-	TRBJ2-7	CASSLVGGSGEQYF	TGTGCCAGCAGTTTAGTTGGCGGGAGTGGCGAGCAGTACTTC
TRBV6-1	-	-	TRBJ1-2	CASFLNYGYTF	TGTGCCAGCTTCCTTAACTATGGCTACACCTTC
TRBV28	-	-	TRBJ2-5	CASSQEFRQEYQETQYF	TGTGCCAGCAGCCAAGAATTCAGACAGGAGTACCAAGAGACCCAGTACTTC
TRBV30	TRBD1	-	TRBJ2-7	CAWSSRDRGSYEQYF	TGTGCCTGGAGTTCGAGGGACAGGGGGTCCTACGAGCAGTACTTC
TRBV28	TRBD1	-	TRBJ1-3	CASSLDTGEAGNTIYF	TGTGCCAGCAGTTTAGATACAGGGGAAGCTGGAAACACCATATATTTT
TRBV19	-	-	TRBJ2-2	CASSISDNTGELFF	TGTGCCAGTAGTATCAGCGACAACACCGGGGAGCTGTTTTTT
TRBV7-9	-	once	TRBJ2-5	CASSLEGVPQYF	TGTGCCAGCAGCTTAGAAGGGGTGCCCCAGTACTTC
TRBV7-8	-	-	TRBJ2-5	CASSQKAGHPQETQYF	TGTGCCAGCAGCCAAAAAGCGGGACATCCCCAAGAGACCCAGTACTTC
TRBV2	-	-	TRBJ2-3	CASTAWGEIGDTQYF	TGTGCCAGCACTGCCTGGGGAGAAATCGGAGATACGCAGTATTTT
TRBV5-4	TRBD1	-	TRBJ2-5	CASSYTGGGETQYF	TGTGCCAGCAGCTACACAGGGGGCGGAGAGACCCAGTACTTC
TRBV2	TRBD2	-	TRBJ2-7	CASTFRERGNEQYF	TGTGCCAGCACCTTCCGGGAGCGGGGAAACGAGCAGTACTTC
TRBV5-8	-	-	TRBJ2-7	CASSLLGAYEQYF	TGTGCCAGCAGCCTCCTCGGGGCCTACGAGCAGTACTTC
TRBV9	-	-	TRBJ2-7	CASSRRDSALEQYF	TGTGCCAGCAGCAGAAGGGACTCGGCTCTGGAGCAGTACTTC
TRBV28	-	-	TRBJ1-2	CASSIQNTYTF	TGTGCCAGCAGTATACAGAACACTTACACCTTC
TRBV4-2	TRBD2	once	TRBJ2-1	CASSGRTSVAYNEQFF	TGTGCCAGCAGCGGACGGACTAGCGTAGCCTACAATGAGCAGTTCTTC
TRBV9	TRBD2	-	TRBJ2-1	CASSIGQTRTSGRNNEQFF	TGTGCCAGCAGCATCGGACAAACCAGGACTAGCGGGAGGAACAATGAGCAGTTCTTC
TRBV7-2	-	-	TRBJ2-3	CASSLKAGRDTQYF	TGTGCCAGCAGCTTGAAAGCGGGTCGGGATACGCAGTATTTT
TRBV10-3	-	-	TRBJ1-3	CAISGIAGNTIYF	TGTGCCATCTCAGGGATCGCTGGAAACACCATATATTTT
TRBV11-2	-	-	TRBJ2-7	CASSLDNRDSYEQYF	TGTGCCAGCAGCTTAGATAACAGGGACTCCTACGAGCAGTACTTC
TRBV27	TRBD1	-	TRBJ1-2	CASSSNRQGGYGYTF	TGTGCCAGCAGTTCCAATCGACAGGGAGGCTATGGCTACACCTTC
TRBV2	-	once	TRBJ1-5	CASRAGGAYGQPQHF	TGTGCCAGCAGGGCGGGGGGGGCGTATGGTCAGCCCCAGCATTTT
TRBV2	-	-	TRBJ1-1	CASSGGPWAEAFF	TGTGCCAGCAGTGGAGGGCCTTGGGCTGAAGCTTTCTTT
TRBV7-7	TRBD2	once	TRBJ2-5	CASSLGLAGGKETQYF	TGTGCTAGCAGCCTAGGACTAGCGGGAGGGAAAGAGACCCAGTACTTC
TRBV20-1	-	-	TRBJ2-5	CSAVLRETQYF	TGCAGTGCGGTCTTACGGGAGACCCAGTACTTC
TRBV13	-	-	TRBJ1-1	CASSPERGSTDLNTEAFF	TGTGCCAGCAGCCCCGAGAGGGGGTCGACAGACCTGAACACTGAAGCTTTCTTT
TRBV30	TRBD2	few	TRBJ2-5	CAWSGGSGRGETQYF	TGTGCCTGGAGTGGAGGTAGCGGGAGAGGGGAGACCCAGTACTTC
TRBV18	TRBD1	-	TRBJ2-3	CASSPPGTGGRDTQYF	TGTGCCAGCTCACCACCGGGGACAGGGGGAAGAGATACGCAGTATTTT
TRBV4-1	TRBD2	-	TRBJ2-1	CASSHQRTAPGLAGSSYNEQFF	TGCGCCAGCAGCCACCAGAGGACAGCCCCGGGACTAGCGGGTAGCTCCTACAATGAGCAGTTCTTC
TRBV5-5	TRBD2	-	TRBJ2-1	CASSFVSPGGDSFF	TGTGCCAGCAGCTTCGTCTCCCCGGGGGGTGATTCGTTCTTC
TRBV19	-	-	TRBJ1-3	CAALEPSGNTIYF	TGTGCCGCCCTCGAGCCGTCTGGAAACACCATATATTTT
TRBV19	TRBD1	-	TRBJ2-2	CASSLGTGGAGELFF	TGTGCCAGTAGTTTGGGGACAGGGGGGGCCGGGGAGCTGTTTTTT
TRBV5-1	-	-	TRBJ1-4	CASSFGAGEKLFF	TGCGCCAGCAGCTTTGGGGCCGGTGAAAAACTGTTTTTT
TRBV30	-	-	TRBJ1-2	CAWNTRGLSGYTF	TGTGCCTGGAACACGAGAGGATTGAGCGGCTACACCTTC
TRBV6-5	-	-	TRBJ2-6	CASSYSGGSGANVLTF	TGTGCCAGCAGTTACTCGGGGGGTTCGGGGGCCAACGTCCTGACTTTC
TRBV27	TRBD2	-	TRBJ2-1	CASSVSTSVTYNEQFF	TGTGCCAGCAGTGTATCGACTAGCGTAACCTACAATGAGCAGTTCTTC
TRBV7-3	TRBD2	-	TRBJ2-2	CASRPGLAAGELFF	TGTGCCAGCAGACCGGGACTAGCGGCCGGGGAGCTGTTTTTT
TRBV7-2	-	-	TRBJ2-7	CASRPPGSSYEQYF	TGTGCCAGCAGGCCTCCGGGGAGCTCCTACGAGCAGTACTTC
TRBV5-1	TRBD2	-	TRBJ2-2	CASSSGLAVMNTGELFF	TGCGCCAGCAGCAGTGGACTAGCGGTCATGAACACCGGGGAGCTGTTTTTT
TRBV7-2	-	-	TRBJ1-5	CASSYRGGQPQHF	TGTGCCAGCAGCTACCGGGGGGGTCAGCCCCAGCATTTT
TRBV4-2	-	once	TRBJ2-3	CASSQATGSDTQYF	TGTGCCAGCAGCCAAGCCACAGGGTCAGATACGCAGTATTTT
TRBV28	-	once	TRBJ1-1	CASSSSGTPAFEAFF	TGTGCCAGCAGTTCATCCGGGACACCGGCCTTCGAAGCTTTCTTT
TRBV19	TRBD1	-	TRBJ1-2	CASSPTDRRYGYTF	TGTGCCAGTAGTCCTACGGACAGGCGTTATGGCTACACCTTC